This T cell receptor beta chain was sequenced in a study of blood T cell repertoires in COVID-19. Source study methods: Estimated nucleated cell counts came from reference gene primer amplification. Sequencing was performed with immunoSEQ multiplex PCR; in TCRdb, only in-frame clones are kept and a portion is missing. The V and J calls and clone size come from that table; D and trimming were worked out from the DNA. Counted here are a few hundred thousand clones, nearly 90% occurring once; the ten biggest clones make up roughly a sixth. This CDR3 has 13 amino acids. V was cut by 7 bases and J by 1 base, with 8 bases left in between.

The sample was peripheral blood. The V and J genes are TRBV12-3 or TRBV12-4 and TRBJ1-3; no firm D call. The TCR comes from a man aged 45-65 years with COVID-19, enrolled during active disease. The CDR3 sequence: CASMRNSGNTIYF. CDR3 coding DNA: TGTGCCAGCATGCGGAATTCTGGAAACACCATATATTTT.